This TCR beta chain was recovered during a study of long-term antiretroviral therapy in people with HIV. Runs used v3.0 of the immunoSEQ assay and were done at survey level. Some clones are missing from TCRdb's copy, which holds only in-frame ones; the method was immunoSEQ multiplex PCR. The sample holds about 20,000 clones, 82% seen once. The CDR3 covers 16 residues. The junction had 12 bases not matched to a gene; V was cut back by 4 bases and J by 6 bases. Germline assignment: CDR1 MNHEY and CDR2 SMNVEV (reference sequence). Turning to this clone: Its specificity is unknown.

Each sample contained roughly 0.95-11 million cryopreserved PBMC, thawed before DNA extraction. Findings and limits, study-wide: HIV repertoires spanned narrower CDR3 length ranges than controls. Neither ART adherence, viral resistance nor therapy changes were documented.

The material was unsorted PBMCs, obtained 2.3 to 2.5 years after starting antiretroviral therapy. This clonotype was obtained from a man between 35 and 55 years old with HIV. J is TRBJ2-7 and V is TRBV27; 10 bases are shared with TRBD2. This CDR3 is CASSSLGLAGVSEQYF. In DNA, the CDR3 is TGTGCCAGCAGTTCCCTGGGGCTAGCGGGAGTCTCCGAGCAGTACTTC.